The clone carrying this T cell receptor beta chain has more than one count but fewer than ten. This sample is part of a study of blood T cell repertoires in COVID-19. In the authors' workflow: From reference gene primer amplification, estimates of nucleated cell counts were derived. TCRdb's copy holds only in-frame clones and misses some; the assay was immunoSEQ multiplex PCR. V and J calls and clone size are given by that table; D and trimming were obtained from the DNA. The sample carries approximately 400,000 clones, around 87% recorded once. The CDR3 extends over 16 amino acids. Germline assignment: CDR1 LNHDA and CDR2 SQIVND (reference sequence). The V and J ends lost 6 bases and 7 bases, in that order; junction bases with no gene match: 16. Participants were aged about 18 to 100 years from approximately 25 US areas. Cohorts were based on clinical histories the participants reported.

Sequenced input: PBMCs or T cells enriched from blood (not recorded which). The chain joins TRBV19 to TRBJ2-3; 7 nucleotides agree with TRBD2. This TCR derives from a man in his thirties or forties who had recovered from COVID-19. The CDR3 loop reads CASSSHAGLGQNTQYF. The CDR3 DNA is TGTGCCAGTAGCTCCCACGCCGGACTAGGGCAGAATACGCAGTATTTT.